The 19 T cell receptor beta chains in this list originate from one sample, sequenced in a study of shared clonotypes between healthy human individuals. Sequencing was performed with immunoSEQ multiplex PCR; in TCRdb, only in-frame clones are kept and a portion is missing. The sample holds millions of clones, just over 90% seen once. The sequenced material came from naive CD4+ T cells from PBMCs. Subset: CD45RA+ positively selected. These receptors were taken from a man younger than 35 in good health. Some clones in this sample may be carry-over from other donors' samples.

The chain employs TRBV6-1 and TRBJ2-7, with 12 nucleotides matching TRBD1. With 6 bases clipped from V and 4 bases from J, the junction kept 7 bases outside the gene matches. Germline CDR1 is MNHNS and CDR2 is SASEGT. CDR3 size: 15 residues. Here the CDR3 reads CASSGTGGLLYEQYF. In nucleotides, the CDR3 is TGTGCCAGCAGCGGGACAGGGGGCCTTCTATACGAGCAGTACTTC.

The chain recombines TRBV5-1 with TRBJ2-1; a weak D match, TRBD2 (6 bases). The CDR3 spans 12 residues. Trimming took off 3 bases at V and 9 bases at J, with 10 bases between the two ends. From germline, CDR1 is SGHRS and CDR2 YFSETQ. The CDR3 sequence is CASSSVGGEQFF. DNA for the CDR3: TGCGCCAGCAGCTCCGTGGGGGGTGAGCAGTTCTTC.

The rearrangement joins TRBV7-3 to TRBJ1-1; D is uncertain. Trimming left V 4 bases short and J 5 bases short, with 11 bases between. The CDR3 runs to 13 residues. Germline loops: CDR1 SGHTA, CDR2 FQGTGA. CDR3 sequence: CASSSGPQTEAFF. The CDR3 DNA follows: TGTGCCAGCAGCTCTGGCCCGCAGACTGAAGCTTTCTTT.

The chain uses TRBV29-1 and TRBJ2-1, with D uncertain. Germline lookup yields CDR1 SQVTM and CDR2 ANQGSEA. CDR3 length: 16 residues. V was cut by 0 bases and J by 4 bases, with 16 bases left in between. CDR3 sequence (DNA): TGCAGCGTTGAAGATGTTAAGGCTAGACAATACAATGAGCAGTTCTTC. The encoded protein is CSVEDVKARQYNEQFF.

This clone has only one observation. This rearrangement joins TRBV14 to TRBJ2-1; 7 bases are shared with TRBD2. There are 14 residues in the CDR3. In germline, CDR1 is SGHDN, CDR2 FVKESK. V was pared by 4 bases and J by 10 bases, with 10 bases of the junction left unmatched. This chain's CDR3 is CASSPQGGSLEQFF. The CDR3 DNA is TGTGCCAGCAGCCCTCAGGGCGGGAGTTTAGAGCAGTTCTTC.

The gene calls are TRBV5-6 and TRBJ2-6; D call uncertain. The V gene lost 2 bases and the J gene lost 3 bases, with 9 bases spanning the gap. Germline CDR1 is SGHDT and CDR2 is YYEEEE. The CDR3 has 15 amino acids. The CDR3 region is CASSLPGFGANVLTF. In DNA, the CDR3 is TGTGCCAGCAGCTTACCCGGGTTTGGGGCCAACGTCCTGACTTTC.

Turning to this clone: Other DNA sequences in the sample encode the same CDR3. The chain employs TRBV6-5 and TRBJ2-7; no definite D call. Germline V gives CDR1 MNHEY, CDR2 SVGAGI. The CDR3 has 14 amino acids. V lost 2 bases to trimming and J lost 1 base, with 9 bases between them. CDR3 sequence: CASSYGVRSYEQYF. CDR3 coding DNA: TGTGCCAGCAGTTACGGGGTCAGATCCTACGAGCAGTACTTC.

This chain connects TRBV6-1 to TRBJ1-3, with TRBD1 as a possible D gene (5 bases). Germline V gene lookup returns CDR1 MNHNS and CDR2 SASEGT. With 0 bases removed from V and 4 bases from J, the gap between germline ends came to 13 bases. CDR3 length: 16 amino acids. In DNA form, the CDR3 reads TGTGCCAGCAGTGAAGCGCTCGGGGCAGCCGGAAACACCATATATTTT. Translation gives CASSEALGAAGNTIYF.

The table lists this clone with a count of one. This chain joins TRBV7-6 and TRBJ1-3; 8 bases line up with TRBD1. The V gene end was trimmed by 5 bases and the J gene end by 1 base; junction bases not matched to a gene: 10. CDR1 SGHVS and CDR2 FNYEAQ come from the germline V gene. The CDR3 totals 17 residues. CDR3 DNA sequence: TGTGCCAGCAGCCCCGGACAGGGAATAAGTTCTGGAAACACCATATATTTT. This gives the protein CASSPGQGISSGNTIYF.

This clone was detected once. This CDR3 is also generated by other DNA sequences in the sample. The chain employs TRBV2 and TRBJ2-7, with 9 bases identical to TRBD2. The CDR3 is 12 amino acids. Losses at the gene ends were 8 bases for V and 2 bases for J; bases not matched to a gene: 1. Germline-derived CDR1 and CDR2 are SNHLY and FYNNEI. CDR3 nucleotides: TGTGCCAGCTCTAGCGGGACCTACGAGCAGTACTTC. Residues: CASSSGTYEQYF.

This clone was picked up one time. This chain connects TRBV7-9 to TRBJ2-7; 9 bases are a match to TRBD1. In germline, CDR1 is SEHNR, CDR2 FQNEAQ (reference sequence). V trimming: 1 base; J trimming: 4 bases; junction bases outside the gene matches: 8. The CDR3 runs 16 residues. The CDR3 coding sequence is TGTGCCAGCAGCTTAGGGTTGGGACAGGGAACTTACGAGCAGTACTTC. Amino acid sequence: CASSLGLGQGTYEQYF.

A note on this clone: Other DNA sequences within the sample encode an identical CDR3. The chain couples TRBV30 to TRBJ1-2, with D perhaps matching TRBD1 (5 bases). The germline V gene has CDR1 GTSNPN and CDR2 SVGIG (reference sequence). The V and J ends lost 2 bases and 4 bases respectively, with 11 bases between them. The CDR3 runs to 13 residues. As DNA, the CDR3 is TGTGCCTGGAGTCAGGGTAGTGGCTATGGCTACACCTTC. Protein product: CAWSQGSGYGYTF.

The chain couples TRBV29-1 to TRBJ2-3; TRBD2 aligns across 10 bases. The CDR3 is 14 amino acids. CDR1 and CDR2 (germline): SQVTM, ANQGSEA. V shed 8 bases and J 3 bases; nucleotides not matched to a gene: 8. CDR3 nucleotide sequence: TGCAGCACGGCTAGCGGGAGTTGGACAGATACGCAGTATTTT. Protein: CSTASGSWTDTQYF.

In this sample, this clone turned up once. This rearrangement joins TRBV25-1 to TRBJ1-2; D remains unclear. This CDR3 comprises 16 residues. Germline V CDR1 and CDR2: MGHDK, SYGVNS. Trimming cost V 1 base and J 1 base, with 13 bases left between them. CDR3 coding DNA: TGTGCCAGCAGTGAATTTCGGGCCCACAGTAACTATGGCTACACCTTC. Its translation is CASSEFRAHSNYGYTF.

CDR3 sequence: CATWGLAAPDTQYF. The CDR3 region has the DNA TGTGCCACCTGGGGGCTAGCGGCACCAGATACGCAGTATTTT. The chain links TRBV6-6 to TRBJ2-3, with a possible D match to TRBD2 (7 bases). The CDR3 consists of 14 residues. V was shortened by 10 bases and J by 4 bases, with 18 bases between the two germline ends. Germline CDR1 and CDR2: MNHNY and SVGAGI (reference sequence).

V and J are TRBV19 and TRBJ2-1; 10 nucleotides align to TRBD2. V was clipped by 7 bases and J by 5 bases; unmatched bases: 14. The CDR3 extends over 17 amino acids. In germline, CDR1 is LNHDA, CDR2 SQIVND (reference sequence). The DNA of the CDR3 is TGTGCCAGTATCCCCTCCGGGCTAGCGGGGGTTAACAATGAGCAGTTCTTC. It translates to CASIPSGLAGVNNEQFF.

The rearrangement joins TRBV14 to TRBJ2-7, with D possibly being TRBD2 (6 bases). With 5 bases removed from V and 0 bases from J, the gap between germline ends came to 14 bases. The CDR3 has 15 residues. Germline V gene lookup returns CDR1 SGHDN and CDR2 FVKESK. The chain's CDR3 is CASSSGTRHSYEQYF. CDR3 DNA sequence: TGTGCCAGCAGCTCCGGGACTCGACACTCCTACGAGCAGTACTTC. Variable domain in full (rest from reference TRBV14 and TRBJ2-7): EAGVTQFPSHSVIEKGQTVTLRCDPISGHDNLYWYRRVMGKEIKFLLHFVKESKQDESGMPNNRFLAERTGGTYSTLKVQPAELEDSGVYFCASSSGTRHSYEQYFGPGTRLTVT.

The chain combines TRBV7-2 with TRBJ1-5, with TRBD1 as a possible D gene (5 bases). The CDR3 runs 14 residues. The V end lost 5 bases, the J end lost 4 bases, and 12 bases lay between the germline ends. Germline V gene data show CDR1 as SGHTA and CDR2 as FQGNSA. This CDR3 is CASSAGFSNQPQHF. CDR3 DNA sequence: TGTGCCAGCAGCGCAGGGTTCTCGAATCAGCCCCAGCATTTT.

CDR3 DNA: TGTGCCAGCAGAACAAGACTAGCGGGAGTTGGCTATGAGCAGTTCTTC. Protein sequence: CASRTRLAGVGYEQFF. The chain employs TRBV28 and TRBJ2-1, with 12 bases aligning to TRBD2. The CDR3 length is 16 residues. V lost 6 bases and J lost 8; bases outside the gene matches: 11. Germline-derived CDR1 and CDR2 are MDHEN and SYDVKM.